Following are 32 T cell receptor beta chains from one sample sequenced in a study of T cell responses to AZD1222 COVID-19 vaccine. Assay used: immunoSEQ multiplex PCR; TCRdb lists only in-frame clones, some missing. The top ten clones hold less than 3.5% of a sample with 130,000 to 150,000 clones, 90% to 95% of them seen once. The sequencing here drew on peripheral blood, taken on day 0 of MenACWY control vaccination. These receptors were obtained from an adult in good health.

The CDR3 nucleotides read TGTGCCAGCAGCTTAGGGCTAATAGAGACCCAGTACTTC. It translates to CASSLGLIETQYF. The V gene is TRBV7-2, the J gene TRBJ2-5; D ambiguous. Deletions cut 1 base from V and 4 bases from J, with 7 bases between. CDR1 is SGHTA, CDR2 FQGNSA, per germline. The CDR3 loop spans 13 amino acids.

This clone occurred once. The chain couples TRBV5-1 to TRBJ1-1; 8 bases fit TRBD1. V shed 6 bases, J shed 4 bases, and the junction held 5 bases outside the gene matches. Germline V lookup: CDR1 SGHRS, CDR2 YFSETQ. The CDR3 length is 13 residues. The DNA for the CDR3 is TGCGCCAGCATCGAACAGGGGGGCACTGAAGCTTTCTTT. This gives the protein CASIEQGGTEAFF.

The gene calls are TRBV18 and TRBJ1-5; D unresolved. Germline V gene lookup returns CDR1 KGHSH and CDR2 LQKENI. This CDR3 has 14 residues. V dropped 4 bases and J dropped 6 bases, with 13 bases sitting between them. The CDR3, as DNA: TGTGCCAGCTCACTTCGGGGAAGGGCTCAGCCCCAGCATTTT. Amino acids: CASSLRGRAQPQHF.

The V call is TRBV3-1 (or the pseudogene TRBV3-2), the J call TRBJ2-7; 7 bases are shared with TRBD2. This CDR3 is built from 13 residues. V dropped 4 bases and J dropped 7; count of bases not matched to a gene: 7. Germline lookup yields CDR1 LGHDT and CDR2 YNNKEL (reference sequence). The CDR3 region has the DNA TGTGCCAGCAGCCTAGGTGGCGGGGGTGAGCAGTACTTC. It codes for CASSLGGGGEQYF.

This chain joins TRBV10-3 and TRBJ1-1; D is undetermined. Trimming removed 6 bases at V and 4 bases at J, with 6 bases between. Germline CDR1 reads ENHRY; CDR2 reads SYGVKD. The CDR3 runs to 11 residues. In DNA form, the CDR3 reads TGTGCCATCAGGGGTAGCACTGAAGCTTTCTTT. As protein: CAIRGSTEAFF.

J is TRBJ2-3 and V is TRBV4-2; D is unclear. CDR3 size: 17 residues. The germline V gene encodes CDR1 LGHNA and CDR2 YNFKEQ. Trimming took off 1 base at V and 6 bases at J, with 20 bases between the two ends. The CDR3 nucleotides read TGTGCCAGCAGCCAAGTTCGCTCCAAAGACGGAACCGATACGCAGTATTTT. Residues: CASSQVRSKDGTDTQYF.

This chain connects TRBV5-6 to TRBJ1-2; D unresolved. The CDR3 runs to 12 residues. In germline, CDR1 is SGHDT, CDR2 YYEEEE. The V end was cut by 4 bases, the J end by 8 bases, with 12 bases between. This chain's CDR3 is CASSIDDWGYTF. The CDR3 DNA follows: TGTGCCAGCAGCATCGACGATTGGGGCTACACCTTC.

This clone was counted a single time. CDR3 sequence: CASSFESYGYTF. Written as DNA, the CDR3 is TGTGCCAGCAGCTTCGAGAGCTATGGCTACACCTTC. The chain uses TRBV7-9 and TRBJ1-2; D remains unclear. Germline values: CDR1 SEHNR, CDR2 FQNEAQ (reference sequence). The CDR3 extends over 12 amino acids. V lost 3 bases to trimming and J lost 4 bases, with 6 bases between them.

This clone appeared once. The CDR3 here is CASSSGQGAPGREKLFF. CDR3 nucleotides: TGTGCCAGCAGCTCGGGACAGGGGGCGCCGGGTAGGGAAAAACTGTTTTTT. V usage is TRBV7-9 and J usage is TRBJ1-4; TRBD1 agrees at 12 bases. Trimming cost V 4 bases and J 8 bases; bases outside gene matches: 11. This CDR3 spans 17 amino acids. The germline V gene encodes CDR1 SEHNR and CDR2 FQNEAQ (reference sequence).

This rearrangement joins TRBV27 to TRBJ1-2; no clear D. The germline V gene has CDR1 MNHEY and CDR2 SMNVEV (reference sequence). With 6 bases removed from V and 5 bases from J, the gap between germline ends came to 13 bases. The length of the CDR3 is 13 residues. Here the CDR3 reads CASRVGSGYGYTF. CDR3 DNA: TGTGCCAGCAGGGTAGGGTCGGGATATGGCTACACCTTC.

This clone was recorded only once. The V gene is TRBV5-1, the J gene TRBJ2-4; D call uncertain. CDR1 is SGHRS, CDR2 YFSETQ, per germline. This CDR3 contains 16 residues. V gave up 0 bases and J gave up 6 bases, with 16 bases separating them. The CDR3 reads CASSLEALNVGNIQYF. CDR3 sequence (DNA): TGCGCCAGCAGCTTGGAGGCTCTAAATGTGGGAAACATTCAGTACTTC.

This chain uses TRBV3-1 (or the pseudogene TRBV3-2) with TRBJ1-6, with TRBD1 identical over 11 bases. Germline-derived CDR1 and CDR2 are LGHDT and YNNKEL (reference sequence). The CDR3 covers 14 residues. The junction had 0 bases not matched to a gene; V was cut back by 3 bases and J by 8 bases. The CDR3 loop is CASSQGQGDSPLHF. The CDR3 nucleotides read TGTGCCAGCAGCCAGGGACAGGGGGATTCACCCCTCCACTTT.

The J gene is TRBJ1-2, the V gene TRBV10-3, with TRBD1 matching over 8 bases. The CDR3 contains 11 residues. From germline, CDR1 is ENHRY and CDR2 SYGVKD. The trim removed 9 bases at V and 8 bases at J, leaving 5 bases unmatched. This chain's CDR3 is CAIRQGQGYTF. The CDR3, as DNA: TGTGCCATTCGACAGGGGCAGGGCTACACCTTC.

The rearrangement uses TRBV2 and TRBJ2-2, with a possible D match to TRBD1 (6 bases). The V end was cut by 6 bases, the J end by 7 bases, with 12 bases between. Looked up from germline, CDR1 is SNHLY and CDR2 is FYNNEI. The CDR3 totals 13 residues. CDR3 loop: CASRDTGYGELFF. In DNA, the CDR3 is TGTGCCAGCAGAGATACAGGGTACGGGGAGCTGTTTTTT.

V gene TRBV2 combines with J gene TRBJ1-6; D unresolved. This CDR3 comprises 15 residues. CDR1 is SNHLY, CDR2 FYNNEI, per germline. The V gene lost 3 bases and the J gene lost 3 bases, with 9 bases spanning the gap. The CDR3 region has the DNA TGTGCCAGCAGTGATATGCGTAGCTATAATTCACCCCTCCACTTT. It translates to CASSDMRSYNSPLHF.

The chain is built from TRBV7-2 and TRBJ2-3, with no clear D. The germline V and J ends were trimmed by 1 base and 1 base, with 9 bases remaining between them. The V gene's germline CDR1 is SGHTA and CDR2 FQGNSA. The CDR3 covers 15 residues. This CDR3 reads CASSLENSRTDTQYF. The CDR3 bases are TGTGCCAGCAGCTTAGAAAACAGCCGCACAGATACGCAGTATTTT.

The CDR3 DNA follows: TGTGCCAGCAGTTCTAGGAAAGGAAGCGCCTACGAGCAGTACTTC. The encoded protein is CASSSRKGSAYEQYF. The chain employs TRBV27 and TRBJ2-7; D remains ambiguous. This CDR3 spans 15 amino acids. The germline CDR1 and CDR2 sequences are MNHEY and SMNVEV (reference sequence). Trimming took off 4 bases at V and 2 bases at J, with 15 bases between the two ends.

This chain connects TRBV6-5 to TRBJ1-4, with D tentatively TRBD1 (5 bases). Germline V gives CDR1 MNHEY, CDR2 SVGAGI. The CDR3 contains 15 residues. Trimming removed 5 bases from V and 5 bases from J, with 15 bases in between. The CDR3 sequence: CASSPLGHINEKLFF. The CDR3 DNA reads TGTGCCAGCAGTCCACTCGGACACATCAATGAAAAACTGTTTTTT.

The chain has TRBV2 and TRBJ1-1; 11 nucleotides line up with TRBD1. The CDR3 length is 13 residues. Trimming removed 6 bases from V and 5 bases from J; junction bases left unmatched: 2. Germline CDR1 is SNHLY and CDR2 is FYNNEI. CDR3 DNA: TGTGCCAGCAGGGACAGGGGGCGGACTGAAGCTTTCTTT. It translates to CASRDRGRTEAFF.

The V and J genes are TRBV20-1 and TRBJ2-1, with a possible D match to TRBD2 (6 bases). Between the trimmed V and J ends, which lost 3 bases and 3 bases, there was a span of 12 bases. The CDR3 is 14 amino acids. In germline, CDR1 is DFQATT, CDR2 SNEGSKA (reference sequence). The CDR3 sequence: CSASRAGLYNEQFF. CDR3 nucleotides: TGCAGTGCTAGTAGGGCGGGGCTCTACAATGAGCAGTTCTTC.

The genes are TRBV28 and TRBJ1-5; perhaps TRBD1 as D (6 bases). CDR3 length equals 15 residues. Trimming pared 5 bases from V and 6 bases from J, leaving 17 bases between. Per germline, CDR1 MDHEN and CDR2 SYDVKM. In nucleotides, the CDR3 is TGTGCCAGCAGTCCAGGGAGGGGGGCGACTCAGCCCCAGCATTTT. Protein sequence: CASSPGRGATQPQHF.

The chain recombines TRBV6-5 with TRBJ1-6; no clear D gene. V shed 7 bases and J shed 14 bases, with 18 bases lying between them. CDR3 length equals 13 residues. Germline V lookup: CDR1 MNHEY, CDR2 SVGAGI. The CDR3 loop reads CASKALGIRSLHF. The CDR3 DNA reads as TGTGCCAGCAAAGCCCTTGGGATTCGATCCCTCCACTTT.

V gene TRBV6-5 combines with J gene TRBJ1-2, with D possibly being TRBD1 (6 bases). Per the germline V gene, CDR1 is MNHEY and CDR2 is SVGAGI. The CDR3 spans 16 residues. The V end was cut by 1 base, the J end by 0 bases, with 12 bases between. For the CDR3, the DNA is TGTGCCAGCAGTTACTATCGAGGGGGTTCTAACTATGGCTACACCTTC. This codes for CASSYYRGGSNYGYTF.

The chain carries TRBV7-2 and TRBJ2-7, with TRBD1 identical over 12 bases. Germline trimming cut 5 bases from V and 6 bases from J; bases unmatched to any gene: 5. The CDR3 sequence is 14 residues long. Germline CDR1 SGHTA, CDR2 FQGNSA. This CDR3 reads CASSPGTGGVEQYF. CDR3 bases: TGTGCCAGCAGCCCCGGGACAGGGGGCGTCGAGCAGTACTTC.

The V and J genes are TRBV28 and TRBJ2-1, with 7 bases matching TRBD1. The V gene's germline CDR1 is MDHEN and CDR2 SYDVKM. The CDR3 has 13 amino acids. Germline trimming cut 10 bases from V and 0 bases from J; bases unmatched to any gene: 3. The CDR3 DNA reads as TGTGCCATCAGACAGGGCTCCTACAATGAGCAGTTCTTC. Translating it yields CAIRQGSYNEQFF.

This sequence joins TRBV19 and TRBJ1-1, with a possible D match to TRBD1 (5 bases). The CDR3 sequence is 16 residues long. V lost 6 bases to trimming and J lost 0 bases, with 17 bases between them. The germline gives CDR1 LNHDA, CDR2 SQIVND (reference sequence). CDR3 in amino acids: CASRQGRGVMNTEAFF. The CDR3 DNA follows: TGTGCCAGTAGACAAGGACGGGGGGTCATGAACACTGAAGCTTTCTTT.

This clone was picked up many times. Other DNA sequences in this sample translate to the same CDR3. This sequence joins TRBV3-1 (or the pseudogene TRBV3-2) and TRBJ1-3, with a weak D call TRBD1 (6 bases). CDR1 is LGHDT, CDR2 YNNKEL, per germline (reference sequence). V was shortened by 4 bases and J by 1 base, with 8 bases between the two germline ends. The CDR3 has 14 residues. The CDR3 is CASSLTGSGNTIYF. In nucleotides, the CDR3 is TGTGCCAGCAGCCTTACAGGGTCTGGAAACACCATATATTTT.

V gene TRBV10-3 combines with J gene TRBJ2-3; no firm D call. The V end lost 4 bases, the J end lost 1 base, and 6 bases lay between the germline ends. Germline V gene lookup returns CDR1 ENHRY and CDR2 SYGVKD. This CDR3 is built from 13 residues. CDR3 amino acids: CAISVMGTDTQYF. The CDR3 DNA sequence: TGTGCCATCAGTGTCATGGGCACAGATACGCAGTATTTT.

The chain recombines TRBV6-5 with TRBJ1-2, with D possibly being TRBD1 (5 bases). Germline V gene lookup returns CDR1 MNHEY and CDR2 SVGAGI. The CDR3 covers 15 residues. The V gene lost 5 bases and the J gene lost 0 bases, with 13 bases spanning the gap. As DNA, the CDR3 is TGTGCCAGCAGTATCTCGACAGCGCCTAACTATGGCTACACCTTC. It specifies CASSISTAPNYGYTF.

This rearrangement joins TRBV28 to TRBJ2-7, with D unresolved. Germline CDR1 and CDR2: MDHEN and SYDVKM. CDR3 size: 12 residues. Trimming stripped 4 bases from V and 7 bases from J, with 11 bases between. The CDR3 reads CASSSVTEEQYF. The DNA for the CDR3 is TGTGCCAGCAGTTCAGTCACAGAGGAGCAGTACTTC.

In DNA form, the CDR3 reads TGTGCCAGTCGACCCCAAGGGGGAAACTATGGCTACACCTTC. Its translation is CASRPQGGNYGYTF. The chain is built from TRBV19 and TRBJ1-2; possible D gene TRBD1, 6 bases. Trimming cost V 8 bases and J 2 bases, with 15 bases left between them. Germline loops: CDR1 LNHDA, CDR2 SQIVND (reference sequence). This CDR3 comprises 14 residues.

This chain uses TRBV3-1 (or the pseudogene TRBV3-2) with TRBJ2-7; D might be TRBD2 (7 bases). With 1 base removed from V and 8 bases from J, the gap between germline ends came to 12 bases. This CDR3 is 13 amino acids long. Germline-derived CDR1 and CDR2 are LGHDT and YNNKEL (reference sequence). The CDR3 spells CASSQGVGGQQYF. In DNA, the CDR3 is TGTGCCAGCAGCCAAGGGGTCGGGGGGCAGCAGTACTTC.